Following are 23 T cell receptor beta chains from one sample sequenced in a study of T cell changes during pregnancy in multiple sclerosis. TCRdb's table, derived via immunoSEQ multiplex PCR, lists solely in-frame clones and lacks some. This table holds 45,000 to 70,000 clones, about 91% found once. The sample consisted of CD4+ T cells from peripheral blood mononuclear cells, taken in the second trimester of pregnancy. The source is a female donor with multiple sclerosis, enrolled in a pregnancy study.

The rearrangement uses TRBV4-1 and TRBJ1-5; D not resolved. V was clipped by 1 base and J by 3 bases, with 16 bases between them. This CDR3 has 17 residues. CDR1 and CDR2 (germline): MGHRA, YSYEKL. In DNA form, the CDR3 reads TGCGCCAGCAGCCAAGTTTCATTGGCCCTTCTCAATCAGCCCCAGCATTTT. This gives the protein CASSQVSLALLNQPQHF.

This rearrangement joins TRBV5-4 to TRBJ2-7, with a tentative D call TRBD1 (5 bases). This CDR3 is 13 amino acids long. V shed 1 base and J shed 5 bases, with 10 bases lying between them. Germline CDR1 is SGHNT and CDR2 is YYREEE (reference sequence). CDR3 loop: CASSLYQGNEQYF. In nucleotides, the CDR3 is TGTGCCAGCAGCTTGTACCAGGGCAACGAGCAGTACTTC. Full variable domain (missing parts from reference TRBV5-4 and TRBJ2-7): ETGVTQSPTHLIKTRGQQVTLRCSSQSGHNTVSWYQQALGQGPQFIFQYYREEENGRGNFPPRFSGLQFPNYSSELNVNALELDDSALYLCASSLYQGNEQYFGPGTRLTVT.

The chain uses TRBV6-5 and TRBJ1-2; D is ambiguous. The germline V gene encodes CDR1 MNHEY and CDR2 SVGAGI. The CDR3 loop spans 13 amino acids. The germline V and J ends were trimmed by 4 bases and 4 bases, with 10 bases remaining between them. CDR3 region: CASSSFAGYGYTF. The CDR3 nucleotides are TGTGCCAGCAGTTCTTTTGCGGGCTATGGCTACACCTTC.

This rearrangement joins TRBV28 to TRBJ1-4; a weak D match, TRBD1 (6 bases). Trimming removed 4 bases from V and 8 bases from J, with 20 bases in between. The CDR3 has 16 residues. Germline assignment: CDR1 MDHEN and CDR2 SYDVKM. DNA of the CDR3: TGTGCCAGCAGTTCCCATGTACAGGGCCAAAGGGAAAAACTGTTTTTT. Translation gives CASSSHVQGQREKLFF.

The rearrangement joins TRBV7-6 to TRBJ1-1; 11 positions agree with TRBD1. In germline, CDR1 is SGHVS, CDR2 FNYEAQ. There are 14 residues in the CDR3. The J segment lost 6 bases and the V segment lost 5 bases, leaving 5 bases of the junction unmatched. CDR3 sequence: CASSRGQGAAEAFF. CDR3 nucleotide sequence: TGTGCCAGCAGCCGAGGACAGGGGGCCGCTGAAGCTTTCTTT.

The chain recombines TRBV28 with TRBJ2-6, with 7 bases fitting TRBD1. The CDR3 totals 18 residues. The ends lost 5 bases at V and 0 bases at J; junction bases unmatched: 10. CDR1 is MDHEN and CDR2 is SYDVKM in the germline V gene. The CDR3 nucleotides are TGTGCCAGCAGTCCCGTCGGGACAGCACCCTCTGGGGCCAACGTCCTGACTTTC. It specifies CASSPVGTAPSGANVLTF.

CDR3 coding DNA: TGTGCCAGCTCACCCCAGGGAGGGGATAGCAATCAGCCCCAGCATTTT. This translates into CASSPQGGDSNQPQHF. The J gene is TRBJ1-5, the V gene TRBV18, with D maybe TRBD1 (5 bases). The CDR3 runs to 16 residues. Trimming stripped 3 bases from V and 0 bases from J, with 12 bases between. Germline CDR1 KGHSH, CDR2 LQKENI.

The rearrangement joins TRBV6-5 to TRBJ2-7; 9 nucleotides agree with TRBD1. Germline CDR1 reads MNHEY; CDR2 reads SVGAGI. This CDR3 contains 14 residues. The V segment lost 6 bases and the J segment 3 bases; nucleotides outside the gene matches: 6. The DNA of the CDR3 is TGTGCCAGCAGGGGGGGACAGGGAGGCTACGAGCAGTACTTC. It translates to CASRGGQGGYEQYF.

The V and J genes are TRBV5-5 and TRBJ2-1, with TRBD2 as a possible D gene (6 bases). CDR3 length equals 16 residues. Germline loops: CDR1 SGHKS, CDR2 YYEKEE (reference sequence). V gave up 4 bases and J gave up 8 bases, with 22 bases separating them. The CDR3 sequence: CASSTGGPMPGDEQFF. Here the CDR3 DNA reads TGTGCCAGCAGCACCGGGGGACCCATGCCGGGCGATGAGCAGTTCTTC.

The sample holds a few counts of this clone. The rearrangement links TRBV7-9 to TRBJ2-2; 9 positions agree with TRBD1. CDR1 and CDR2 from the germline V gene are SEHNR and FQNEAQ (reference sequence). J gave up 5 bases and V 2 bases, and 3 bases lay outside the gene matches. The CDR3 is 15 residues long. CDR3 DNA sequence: TGTGCCAGCAGCTTAAGCGGACAGGGGACCGGGGAGCTGTTTTTT. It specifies CASSLSGQGTGELFF.

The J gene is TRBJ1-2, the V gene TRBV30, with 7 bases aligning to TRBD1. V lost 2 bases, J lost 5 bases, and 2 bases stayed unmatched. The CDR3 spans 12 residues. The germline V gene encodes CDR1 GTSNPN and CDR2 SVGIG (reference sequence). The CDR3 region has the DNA TGTGCCTGGAGTTCAGGGGGATATGGCTACACCTTC. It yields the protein CAWSSGGYGYTF.

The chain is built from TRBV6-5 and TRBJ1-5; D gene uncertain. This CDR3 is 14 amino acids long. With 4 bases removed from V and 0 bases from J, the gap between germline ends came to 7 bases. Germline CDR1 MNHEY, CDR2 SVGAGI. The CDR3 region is CASSSSYSNQPQHF. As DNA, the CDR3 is TGTGCCAGCAGTTCCTCTTATAGCAATCAGCCCCAGCATTTT.

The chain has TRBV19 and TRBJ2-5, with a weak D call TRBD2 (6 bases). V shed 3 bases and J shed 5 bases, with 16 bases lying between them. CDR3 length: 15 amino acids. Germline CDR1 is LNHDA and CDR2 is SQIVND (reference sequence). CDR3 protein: CASSILPSAPETQYF. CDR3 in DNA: TGTGCCAGTAGTATCCTCCCTAGCGCGCCGGAGACCCAGTACTTC.

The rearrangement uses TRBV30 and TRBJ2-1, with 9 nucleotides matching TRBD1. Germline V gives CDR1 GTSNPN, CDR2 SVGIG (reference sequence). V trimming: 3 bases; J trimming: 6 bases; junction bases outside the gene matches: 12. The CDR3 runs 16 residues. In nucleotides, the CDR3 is TGTGCCTGGAGAGGGGGGACAGGGAAAACCTTCAATGAGCAGTTCTTC. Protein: CAWRGGTGKTFNEQFF.

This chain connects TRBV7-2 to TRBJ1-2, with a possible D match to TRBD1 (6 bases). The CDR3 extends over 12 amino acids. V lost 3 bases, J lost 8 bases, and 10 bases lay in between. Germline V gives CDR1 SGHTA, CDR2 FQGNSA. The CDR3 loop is CASSLGTIGYTF. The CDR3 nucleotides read TGTGCCAGCAGCTTGGGGACAATAGGCTACACCTTC.

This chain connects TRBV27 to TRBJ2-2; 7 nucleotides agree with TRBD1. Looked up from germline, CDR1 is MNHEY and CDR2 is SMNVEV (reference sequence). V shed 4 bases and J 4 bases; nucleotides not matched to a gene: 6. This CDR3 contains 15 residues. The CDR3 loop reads CASSYQGVVTGELFF. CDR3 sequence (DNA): TGTGCCAGCAGTTACCAGGGGGTCGTCACCGGGGAGCTGTTTTTT.

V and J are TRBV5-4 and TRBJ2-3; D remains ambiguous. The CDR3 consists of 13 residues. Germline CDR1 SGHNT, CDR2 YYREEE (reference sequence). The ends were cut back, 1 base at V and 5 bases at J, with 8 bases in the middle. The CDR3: CASSLTRVDTQYF. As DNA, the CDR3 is TGTGCCAGCAGCTTGACTCGGGTAGATACGCAGTATTTT.

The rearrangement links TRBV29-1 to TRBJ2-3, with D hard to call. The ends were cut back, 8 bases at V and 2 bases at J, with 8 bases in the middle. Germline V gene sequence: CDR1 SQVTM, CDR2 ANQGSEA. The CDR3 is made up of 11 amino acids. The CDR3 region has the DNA TGCAGCCGAGAGCCCACAGATACGCAGTATTTT. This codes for CSREPTDTQYF.

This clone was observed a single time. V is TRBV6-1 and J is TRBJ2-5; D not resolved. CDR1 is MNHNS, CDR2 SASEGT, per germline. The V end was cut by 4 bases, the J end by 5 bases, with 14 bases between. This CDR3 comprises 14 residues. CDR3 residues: CASSVGRVGETQYF. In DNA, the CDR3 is TGTGCCAGCAGTGTAGGCCGGGTCGGGGAGACCCAGTACTTC.

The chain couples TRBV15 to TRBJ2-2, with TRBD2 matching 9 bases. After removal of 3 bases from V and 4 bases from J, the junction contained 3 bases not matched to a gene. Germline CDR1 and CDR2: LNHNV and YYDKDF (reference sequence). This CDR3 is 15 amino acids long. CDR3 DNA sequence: TGTGCCACCAGCAGGGCTAGCGGGATCACCGGGGAGCTGTTTTTT. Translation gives CATSRASGITGELFF.

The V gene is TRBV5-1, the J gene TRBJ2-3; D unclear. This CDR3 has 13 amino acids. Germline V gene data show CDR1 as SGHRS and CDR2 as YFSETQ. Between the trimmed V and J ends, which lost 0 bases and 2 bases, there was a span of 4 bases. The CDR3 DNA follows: TGCGCCAGCAGCTTGGCAGTCACAGATACGCAGTATTTT. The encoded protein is CASSLAVTDTQYF.

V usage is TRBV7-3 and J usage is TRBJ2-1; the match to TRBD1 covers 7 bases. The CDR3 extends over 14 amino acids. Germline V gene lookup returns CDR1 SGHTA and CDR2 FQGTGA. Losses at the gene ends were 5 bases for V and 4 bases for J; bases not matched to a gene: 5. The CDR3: CASSLPGQYNEQFF. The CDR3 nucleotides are TGTGCCAGCAGCCTCCCGGGACAGTACAATGAGCAGTTCTTC.

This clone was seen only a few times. CDR3 sequence reads: CASSTAKGLSNQPQHF. DNA of the CDR3: TGTGCCAGTAGTACTGCCAAGGGGTTAAGCAATCAGCCCCAGCATTTT. The chain has TRBV19 and TRBJ1-5; D may be TRBD1 (5 bases). V was trimmed by 4 bases and J by 1 base, leaving 14 bases between them. The germline V gene encodes CDR1 LNHDA and CDR2 SQIVND (reference sequence). The CDR3 has 16 amino acids. The full variable domain, rest sourced from reference TRBV19 and TRBJ1-5, is DGGITQSPKYLFRKEGQNVTLSCEQNLNHDAMYWYRQDPGQGLRLIYYSQIVNDFQKGDIAEGYSVSREKKESFPLTVTSAQKNPTAFYLCASSTAKGLSNQPQHFGDGTRLSIL.